Each of the 13 T cell receptor beta chains below was sequenced from the same sample in a study of blood T cell repertoires in COVID-19. The protocol was immunoSEQ multiplex PCR, while the TCRdb copy is restricted to in-frame clones and leaves out a portion. The sample has a few hundred thousand clones; under 90% are singletons. The sequenced sample consisted of peripheral blood. The receptors originated from a man in his fifties or sixties with acute or convalescent COVID-19.

This clone occurred once. This chain joins TRBV3-1 (or the pseudogene TRBV3-2) and TRBJ1-2; D is perhaps TRBD1 (6 bases). V lost 4 bases to trimming and J lost 4 bases, with 16 bases between them. CDR1 LGHDT and CDR2 YNNKEL come from the germline V gene (reference sequence). The CDR3 is 15 residues long. The CDR3 is CASSPLRGGGYGYTF. The CDR3 DNA reads as TGTGCCAGCAGCCCTCTCCGGGGAGGGGGCTATGGCTACACCTTC.

The chain links TRBV6-2 or TRBV6-3 to TRBJ1-1, with 7 bases lining up with TRBD1. J gave up 1 base and V 4 bases, and 9 bases lay outside the gene matches. Germline V gives CDR1 MNHEY, CDR2 SVGEGT. This CDR3 is 16 amino acids long. CDR3 protein: CASSSTGRAGNTEAFF. CDR3 nucleotides: TGTGCCAGCAGTTCGACAGGGAGAGCTGGGAACACTGAAGCTTTCTTT.

This clone has a handful of counts. This rearrangement joins TRBV4-1 to TRBJ2-7; 9 nucleotides match TRBD1. Germline loops: CDR1 MGHRA, CDR2 YSYEKL. Trimming cost V 2 bases and J 2 bases; bases outside gene matches: 7. The CDR3 has 16 residues. CDR3 DNA: TGCGCCAGCAGCCAAACACAGGGGGCTGGGACCTACGAGCAGTACTTC. It specifies CASSQTQGAGTYEQYF.

This clone has more than one count but fewer than ten. The rearrangement joins TRBV6-2 or TRBV6-3 to TRBJ1-5; 10 nucleotides match TRBD1. This CDR3 is 15 amino acids long. J gave up 7 bases and V 2 bases, and 5 bases lay outside the gene matches. Germline CDR1 and CDR2: MNHEY and SVGEGT. As DNA, the CDR3 is TGTGCCAGCAGTTACGGACAGGGGGTGAAGCAGCCCCAGCATTTT. Its translation: CASSYGQGVKQPQHF.

The chain employs TRBV2 and TRBJ1-1, with D perhaps TRBD1 (6 bases). Germline V gene sequence: CDR1 SNHLY, CDR2 FYNNEI. The CDR3 runs to 13 residues. V dropped 8 bases and J dropped 0 bases, with 10 bases sitting between them. The DNA of the CDR3 is TGTGCCAGCGGGACACACATGAACACTGAAGCTTTCTTT. Translating it yields CASGTHMNTEAFF. Using reference TRBV2 and TRBJ1-1 for the parts outside the CDR3, the full variable domain is EPEVTQTPSHQVTQMGQEVILRCVPISNHLYFYWYRQILGQKVEFLVSFYNNEISEKSEIFDDQFSVERPDGSNFTLKIRSTKLEDSAMYFCASGTHMNTEAFFGQGTRLTVV.

The V and J genes are TRBV19 and TRBJ1-4; no clear D gene. The CDR3 consists of 16 residues. Germline V gene data show CDR1 as LNHDA and CDR2 as SQIVND (reference sequence). V dropped 5 bases and J dropped 0 bases, with 13 bases sitting between them. CDR3 region: CASSYSKSATNEKLFF. CDR3 in DNA: TGTGCCAGTAGTTACAGCAAGTCTGCAACTAATGAAAAACTGTTTTTT.

The rearrangement joins TRBV5-8 to TRBJ1-2; 10 bases line up with TRBD1. The ends lost 4 bases at V and 5 bases at J; junction bases unmatched: 5. This CDR3 contains 14 residues. Germline CDR1 and CDR2: SGHTS and YDEGEE. CDR3 in amino acids: CASSHPGQGYGYTF. DNA for the CDR3: TGTGCCAGCAGCCACCCGGGACAGGGGTATGGCTACACCTTC.

The chain carries TRBV6-1 and TRBJ1-5; D is ambiguous. Germline V lookup: CDR1 MNHNS, CDR2 SASEGT. The length of the CDR3 is 12 residues. The V and J ends lost 1 base and 9 bases respectively, with 7 bases between them. CDR3 amino acids: CASSEVSWPQHF. As DNA, the CDR3 is TGTGCCAGCAGTGAAGTGAGCTGGCCCCAGCATTTT.

V usage is TRBV2 and J usage is TRBJ1-2; 8 nucleotides agree with TRBD1. V lost 3 bases and J lost 8; bases outside the gene matches: 11. Germline CDR1 reads SNHLY; CDR2 reads FYNNEI. This CDR3 spans 15 amino acids. CDR3 protein: CASSEDQGASLGYTF. CDR3 in DNA: TGTGCCAGCAGTGAGGATCAGGGGGCCTCGCTGGGCTACACCTTC.

The V call is TRBV6-6, the J call TRBJ1-2; TRBD1 matches 7 bases. The CDR3 runs 15 residues. CDR1 and CDR2 (germline): MNHNY, SVGAGI (reference sequence). With V trimmed by 6 bases and J by 4 bases, 11 bases remained unmatched. The CDR3: CASSPTGSRGYGYTF. The CDR3 DNA reads TGTGCCAGCAGCCCGACAGGGTCCCGAGGCTATGGCTACACCTTC.

The V and J genes are TRBV18 and TRBJ1-1; D is uncertain. Germline-derived CDR1 and CDR2 are KGHSH and LQKENI. Trimming shortened V by 3 bases and J by 5 bases, and 16 bases separated the two germline ends. CDR3 length equals 15 residues. The CDR3 DNA is TGTGCCAGCTCACCGGCTACTGCGGTTGATACTGAAGCTTTCTTT. Translated, it gives CASSPATAVDTEAFF.

The rearrangement joins TRBV11-2 to TRBJ2-3; maybe TRBD2 (5 bases). With 5 bases removed from V and 0 bases from J, the gap between germline ends came to 15 bases. The CDR3 sequence is 16 residues long. Germline values: CDR1 SGHAT, CDR2 FQNNGV. As DNA, the CDR3 is TGTGCCAGCAGCCCGGCCGGGATTTCTAGCACAGATACGCAGTATTTT. Translated: CASSPAGISSTDTQYF.

The genes are TRBV19 and TRBJ2-3, with TRBD1 matching over 12 bases. V shed 4 bases, J shed 3 bases, and the junction held 8 bases outside the gene matches. The CDR3 extends over 17 amino acids. CDR1 LNHDA and CDR2 SQIVND come from the germline V gene (reference sequence). This chain's CDR3 is CASSTHGTGGVTDTQYF. In DNA, the CDR3 is TGTGCCAGTAGTACCCATGGGACAGGGGGCGTAACAGATACGCAGTATTTT.